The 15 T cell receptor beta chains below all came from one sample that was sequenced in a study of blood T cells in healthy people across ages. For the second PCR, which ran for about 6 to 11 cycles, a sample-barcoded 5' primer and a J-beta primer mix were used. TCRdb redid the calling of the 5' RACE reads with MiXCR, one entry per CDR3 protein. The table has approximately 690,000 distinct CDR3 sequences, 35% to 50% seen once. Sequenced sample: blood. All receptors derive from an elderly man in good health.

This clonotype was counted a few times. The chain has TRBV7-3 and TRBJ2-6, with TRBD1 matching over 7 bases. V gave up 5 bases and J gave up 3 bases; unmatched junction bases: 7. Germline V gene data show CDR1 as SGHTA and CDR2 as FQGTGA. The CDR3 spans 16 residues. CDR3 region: CASSTNRGSGANVLTF. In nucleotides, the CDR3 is TGTGCCAGCAGCACTAACAGGGGAAGTGGGGCCAACGTCCTGACTTTC.

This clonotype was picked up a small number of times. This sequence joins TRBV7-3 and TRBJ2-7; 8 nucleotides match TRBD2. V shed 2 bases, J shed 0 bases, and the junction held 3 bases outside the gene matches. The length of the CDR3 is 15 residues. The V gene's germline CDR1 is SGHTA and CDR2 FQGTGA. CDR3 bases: TGTGCCAGCAGCTTAGTAGCGGGGAGCTCCTACGAGCAGTACTTC. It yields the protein CASSLVAGSSYEQYF.

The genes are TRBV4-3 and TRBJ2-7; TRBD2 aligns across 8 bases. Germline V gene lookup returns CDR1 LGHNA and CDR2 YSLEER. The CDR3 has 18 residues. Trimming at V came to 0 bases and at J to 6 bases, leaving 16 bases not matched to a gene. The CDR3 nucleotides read TGCGCCAGCAGCCAAGATCATCGGGGGGGTGAACCCTACGCCGAGCAGTACTTC. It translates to CASSQDHRGGEPYAEQYF.

For the CDR3, the DNA is TGTGCCAGCAGACCCACGGGACTAGCGGATTACGAGCAGTACTTC. Its protein is CASRPTGLADYEQYF. This sequence joins TRBV28 and TRBJ2-7; 11 positions agree with TRBD2. The germline CDR1 and CDR2 sequences are MDHEN and SYDVKM. Trimming at V came to 6 bases and at J to 4 bases, leaving 8 bases not matched to a gene. CDR3 length equals 15 residues.

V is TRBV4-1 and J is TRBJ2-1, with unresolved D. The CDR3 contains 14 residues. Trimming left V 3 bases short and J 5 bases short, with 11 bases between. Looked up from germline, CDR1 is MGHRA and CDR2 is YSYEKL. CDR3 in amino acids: CASSQDHNDNEQFF. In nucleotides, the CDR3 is TGCGCCAGCAGCCAGGACCACAACGACAATGAGCAGTTCTTC.

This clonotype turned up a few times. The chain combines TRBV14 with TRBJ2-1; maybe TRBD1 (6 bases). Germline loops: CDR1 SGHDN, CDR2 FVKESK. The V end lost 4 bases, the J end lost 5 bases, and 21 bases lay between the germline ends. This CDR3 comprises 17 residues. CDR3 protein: CASSRRGDTNTHNEQFF. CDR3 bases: TGTGCCAGCAGCCGCCGTGGGGACACCAATACTCACAATGAGCAGTTCTTC.

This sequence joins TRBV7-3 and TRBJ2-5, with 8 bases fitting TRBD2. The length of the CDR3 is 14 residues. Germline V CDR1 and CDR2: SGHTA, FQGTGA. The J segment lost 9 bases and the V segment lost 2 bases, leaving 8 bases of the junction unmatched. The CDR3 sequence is CASSLSGGQEAQYF. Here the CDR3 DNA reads TGTGCCAGCAGCTTATCGGGGGGGCAGGAGGCCCAGTACTTC.

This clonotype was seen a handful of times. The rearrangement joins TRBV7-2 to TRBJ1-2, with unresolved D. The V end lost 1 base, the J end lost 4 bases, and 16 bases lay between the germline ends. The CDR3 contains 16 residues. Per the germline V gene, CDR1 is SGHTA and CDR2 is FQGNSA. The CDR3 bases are TGTGCCAGCAGCTTAGTGATTGTAGGCAGCTCCTATGGCTACACCTTC. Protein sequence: CASSLVIVGSSYGYTF.

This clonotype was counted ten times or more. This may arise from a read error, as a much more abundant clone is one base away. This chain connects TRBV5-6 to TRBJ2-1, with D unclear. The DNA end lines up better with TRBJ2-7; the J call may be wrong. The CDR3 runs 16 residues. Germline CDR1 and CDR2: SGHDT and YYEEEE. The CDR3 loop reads CASSLVTGSSYNEQYF. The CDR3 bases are TGTGCCAGCAGCTTGGTTACCGGAAGCTCCTACAATGAGCAGTACTTC.

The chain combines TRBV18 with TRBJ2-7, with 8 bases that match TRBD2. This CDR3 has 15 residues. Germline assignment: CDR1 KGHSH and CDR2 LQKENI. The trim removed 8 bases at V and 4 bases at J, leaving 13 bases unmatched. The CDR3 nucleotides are TGTGCCAGCACCCGGGAAGACGGGAGGGCGTACGAGCAGTACTTC. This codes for CASTREDGRAYEQYF. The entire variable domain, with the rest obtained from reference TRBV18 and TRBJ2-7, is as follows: NAGVMQNPRHLVRRRGQEARLRCSPMKGHSHVYWYRQLPEEGLKFMVYLQKENIIDESGMPKERFSAEFPKEGPSILRIQQVVRGDSAAYFCASTREDGRAYEQYFGPGTRLTVT.

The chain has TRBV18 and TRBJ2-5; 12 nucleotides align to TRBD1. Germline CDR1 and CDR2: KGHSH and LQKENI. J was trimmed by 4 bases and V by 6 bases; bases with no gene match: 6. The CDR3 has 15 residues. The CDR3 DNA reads TGTGCCAGCTCTTCCGGGACAGGGGGCACAGAGACCCAGTACTTC. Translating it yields CASSSGTGGTETQYF.

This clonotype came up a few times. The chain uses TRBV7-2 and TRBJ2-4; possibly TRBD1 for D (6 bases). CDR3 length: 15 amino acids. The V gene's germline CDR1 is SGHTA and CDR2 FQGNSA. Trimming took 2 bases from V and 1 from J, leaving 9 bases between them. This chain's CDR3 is CASSLFQGAKNIQYF. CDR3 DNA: TGTGCCAGCAGCTTATTCCAGGGGGCCAAAAACATTCAGTACTTC.

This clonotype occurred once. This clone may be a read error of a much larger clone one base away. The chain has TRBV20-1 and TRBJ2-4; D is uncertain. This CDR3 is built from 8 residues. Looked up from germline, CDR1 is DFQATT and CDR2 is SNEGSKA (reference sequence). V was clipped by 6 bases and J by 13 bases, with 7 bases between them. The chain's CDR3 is CSAAEQYF. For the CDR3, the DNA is TGCAGTGCCGCTGAGCAGTACTTC.

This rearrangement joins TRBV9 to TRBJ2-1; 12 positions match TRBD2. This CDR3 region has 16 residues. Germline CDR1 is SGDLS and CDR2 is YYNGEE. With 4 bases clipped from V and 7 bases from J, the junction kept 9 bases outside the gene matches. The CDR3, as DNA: TGTGCCAGCAGCTACGGACTAGCGGGGACCTTAAATGAGCAGTTCTTC. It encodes CASSYGLAGTLNEQFF.

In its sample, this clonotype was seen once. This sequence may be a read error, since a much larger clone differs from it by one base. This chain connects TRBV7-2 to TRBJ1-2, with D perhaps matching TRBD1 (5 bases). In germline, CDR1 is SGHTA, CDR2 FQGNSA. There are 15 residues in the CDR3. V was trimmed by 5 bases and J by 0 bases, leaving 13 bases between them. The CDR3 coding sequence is TGTACCAGCAGCACCGCAGGGTCGGCTAACTATGGCTACACCTTC. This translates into CTSSTAGSANYGYTF.